This entry lists 32 T cell receptor beta chains sequenced from one sample in a study of CD8 T cells in ankylosing spondylitis. TCRdb reprocessed the 5' RACE reads with MiXCR, giving one entry per CDR3 protein. The sample holds a few hundred thousand distinct CDR3 sequences, over 8.5% seen once. The specimen sequenced was blood, either unsorted or a sorted T cell fraction (not recorded which). The origin of the receptors is a male donor with ankylosing spondylitis or in good health (not recorded which).

The sample holds one count of this clonotype. The V and J genes are TRBV28 and TRBJ2-7; no firm D call. The ends were cut back, 9 bases at V and 2 bases at J, with 14 bases in the middle. CDR1 and CDR2 (germline): MDHEN, SYDVKM. This CDR3 has 13 residues. The CDR3 region has the DNA TGTGCCAGTTCACAGAGTATACCCTACGAGCAGTACTTC. It codes for CASSQSIPYEQYF.

This clonotype came up many times. A much bigger clone sits one base away, suggesting this may be a read error. No conserved phenylalanine or tryptophan is present at the end of the CDR3, so a read error is the likely explanation. This chain connects TRBV25-1 to TRBJ1-1; D is uncertain. V lost 10 bases to trimming and J lost 4 bases, with 10 bases between them. In germline, CDR1 is MGHDK, CDR2 SYGVNS. This CDR3 region has 11 residues. CDR3 amino acids: CATRAVTEAFL. The CDR3 DNA sequence: TGTGCCACCCGGGCGGTCACTGAAGCTTTCCTT.

In this sample, this clonotype turned up many times. The chain links TRBV19 to TRBJ1-2, with a tentative D call TRBD1 (6 bases). CDR3 length: 16 residues. Germline V gene data show CDR1 as LNHDA and CDR2 as SQIVND (reference sequence). The V end lost 4 bases, the J end lost 0 bases, and 15 bases lay between the germline ends. This CDR3 reads CASSTRTDYPNYGYTF. CDR3 coding DNA: TGTGCCAGTAGTACCCGGACAGACTATCCTAACTATGGCTACACCTTC.

At least ten counts were recorded for this clonotype. The chain recombines TRBV5-1 with TRBJ1-5; D gene uncertain. V lost 0 bases and J 7 bases, leaving 8 bases between the germline ends. The CDR3 is made up of 13 amino acids. Germline CDR1 reads SGHRS; CDR2 reads YFSETQ. The CDR3 sequence is CASSLEGYQPQHF. CDR3 in DNA: TGCGCCAGCAGCTTGGAGGGCTACCAGCCCCAGCATTTT.

Ten or more counts support this clonotype. The rearrangement links TRBV20-1 to TRBJ2-7; no definite D call. Trimming took 6 bases from V and 5 from J, leaving 8 bases between them. There are 10 residues in the CDR3. Germline CDR1 is DFQATT and CDR2 is SNEGSKA (reference sequence). The CDR3 sequence is CSAESHEQYF. In DNA form, the CDR3 reads TGCAGTGCGGAGTCCCACGAGCAGTACTTC.

This clonotype was observed many times. The conserved phenylalanine or tryptophan normally closing the CDR3 is absent here, so this likely arose from a read error. The DNA is omitted, as the CDR3 cannot be located on it reliably, and the CDR3 follows TCRdb's listing. The V call is TRBV25-1, the J call TRBJ2-1; the table assigns TRBD1, which was not confirmed against the DNA. The CDR3 is 11 amino acids long, termini counted. Germline lookup yields CDR1 MGHDK and CDR2 SYGVNS. The CDR3 protein is CASSSRQGVGV.

This clonotype appeared many times. This sequence joins TRBV11-2 and TRBJ1-1; no reliable D call. CDR3 length: 15 amino acids. Germline V CDR1 and CDR2: SGHAT, FQNNGV. V dropped 4 bases and J dropped 1 base, with 13 bases sitting between them. The CDR3: CASSSPWTENTEAFF. CDR3 bases: TGTGCCAGCAGCTCCCCTTGGACGGAGAACACTGAAGCTTTCTTT.

The J gene is TRBJ1-2, the V gene TRBV4-1; D is perhaps TRBD1 (5 bases). Trimming shortened V by 4 bases and J by 2 bases, and 14 bases separated the two germline ends. The CDR3 runs 15 residues. Germline V CDR1 and CDR2: MGHRA, YSYEKL. The CDR3, as DNA: TGCGCCAGCAGCCCCCGGGACGGCGGCAACTATGGCTACACCTTC. As protein: CASSPRDGGNYGYTF.

CDR3 protein: CASSPNWNEQFF. DNA of the CDR3: TGTGCCAGCAGCCCGAACTGGAATGAGCAGTTCTTC. V usage is TRBV7-9 and J usage is TRBJ2-1, with unresolved D. Germline V CDR1 and CDR2: SEHNR, FQNEAQ (reference sequence). V shed 5 bases and J shed 7 bases, with 9 bases lying between them. This CDR3 is 12 amino acids long. The full variable domain, completed using reference TRBV7-9 and TRBJ2-1, is DTGVSQNPRHKITKRGQNVTFRCDPISEHNRLYWYRQTLGQGPEFLTYFQNEAQLEKSRLLSDRFSAERPKGSFSTLEIQRTEQGDSAMYLCASSPNWNEQFFGPGTRLTVL.

The V gene is TRBV20-1, the J gene TRBJ2-7; TRBD1 is a possible D gene (6 bases). Germline loops: CDR1 DFQATT, CDR2 SNEGSKA (reference sequence). V was trimmed by 2 bases and J by 3 bases, leaving 17 bases between them. The CDR3 spans 15 residues. The CDR3 protein is CSARKPGTQVYEQYF. CDR3 coding DNA: TGCAGTGCTAGAAAACCCGGGACACAAGTCTACGAGCAGTACTTC.

This sequence joins TRBV7-7 and TRBJ2-5; no clear D gene. Looked up from germline, CDR1 is SSHAT and CDR2 is FNYEAQ (reference sequence). The CDR3 spans 14 residues. V lost 5 bases and J lost 4, with 14 bases in between. CDR3 DNA: TGTGCCAGCAGCCCCCGGGCAGGCCTAGAGACCCAGTACTTC. It translates to CASSPRAGLETQYF.

This sequence joins TRBV20-1 and TRBJ2-7; 10 bases match TRBD2. Per germline, CDR1 DFQATT and CDR2 SNEGSKA (reference sequence). The CDR3 is made up of 17 amino acids. The CDR3 DNA follows: TGCTGTGCTGCTCGCCCGCTAGCGGGAGCCATATCCTACGAGCAGTACGTC. Its translation is CCAARPLAGAISYEQYV.

This clonotype was seen a handful of times. The rearrangement uses TRBV6-1 and TRBJ2-7; 7 bases fit TRBD2. The CDR3 has 15 amino acids. V lost 4 bases and J lost 3; bases outside the gene matches: 9. Germline V CDR1 and CDR2: MNHNS, SASEGT. The CDR3 DNA is TGTGCCAGCAGTGCCCCCGGGGGGACCGGCTACGAGCAGTACTTC. Translated, it gives CASSAPGGTGYEQYF.

This clonotype was seen only a few times. This chain uses TRBV20-1 with TRBJ1-4; D is uncertain. V lost 6 bases to trimming and J lost 0 bases, with 11 bases between them. The CDR3 is 14 amino acids. Germline V gene sequence: CDR1 DFQATT, CDR2 SNEGSKA (reference sequence). CDR3 protein: CSASKDATNEKLFF. The CDR3 DNA follows: TGCAGTGCGAGTAAAGATGCAACTAATGAAAAACTGTTTTTT.

This rearrangement joins TRBV7-2 to TRBJ1-1; a weak D match, TRBD1 (6 bases). Germline-derived CDR1 and CDR2 are SGHTA and FQGNSA. V was clipped by 2 bases and J by 0 bases, with 16 bases between them. This CDR3 is built from 17 residues. The CDR3 sequence: CASSLSGTRIMNTEAFF. The CDR3 DNA is TGTGCCAGCAGCTTATCCGGGACACGCATCATGAACACTGAAGCTTTCTTT. Together with reference TRBV7-2 and TRBJ1-1, the CDR3 gives the full variable domain: GAGVSQSPSNKVTEKGKDVELRCDPISGHTALYWYRQSLGQGLEFLIYFQGNSAPDKSGLPSDRFSAERTGGSVSTLTIQRTQQEDSAVYLCASSLSGTRIMNTEAFFGQGTRLTVV.

The rearrangement uses TRBV7-2 and TRBJ2-2; the D is unclear. This CDR3 is 14 amino acids long. The germline gives CDR1 SGHTA, CDR2 FQGNSA. V lost 5 bases and J 5 bases, leaving 12 bases between the germline ends. CDR3 sequence: CASSRLTWTGELFF. For the CDR3, the DNA is TGTGCCAGCAGCCGATTGACTTGGACCGGGGAGCTGTTTTTT.

The gene calls are TRBV2 and TRBJ2-1; 14 positions agree with TRBD2. Per the germline V gene, CDR1 is SNHLY and CDR2 is FYNNEI. After removal of 11 bases from V and 3 bases from J, the junction contained 12 bases not matched to a gene. The CDR3 loop spans 17 amino acids. CDR3: CARYFGTSGSDYNEQFF. CDR3 sequence (DNA): TGTGCCCGCTACTTCGGGACTAGCGGGAGTGACTACAATGAGCAGTTCTTC.

This clonotype occurred many times. This chain links TRBV24-1 with TRBJ2-1; perhaps TRBD2 as D (5 bases). Trimming removed 5 bases from V and 8 bases from J, with 18 bases in between. Germline CDR1 reads KGHDR; CDR2 reads SFDVKD. This CDR3 comprises 15 residues. The CDR3 here is CATSARGPSVDEQFF. The CDR3 DNA reads as TGTGCCACCAGTGCCCGAGGGCCCTCGGTAGATGAGCAGTTCTTC.

This clonotype was recorded at least ten times. This chain connects TRBV24-1 to TRBJ1-1; 8 bases fit TRBD1. Germline lookup yields CDR1 KGHDR and CDR2 SFDVKD. V shed 8 bases and J 4 bases; nucleotides not matched to a gene: 8. This CDR3 spans 14 amino acids. This CDR3 is CATTRRTGPTEAFF. DNA of the CDR3: TGTGCCACCACCAGACGGACAGGGCCCACTGAAGCTTTCTTT.

In DNA, the CDR3 is TGTGCCAGCAGCTTAGCGCGACAGAAAGTCAATGAGCAGTTCTTC. Its protein product is CASSLARQKVNEQFF. The V and J genes are TRBV7-2 and TRBJ2-1; weak D call: TRBD1 (5 bases). The CDR3 is made up of 15 amino acids. The ends were cut back, 0 bases at V and 6 bases at J, with 12 bases in the middle. Germline CDR1 reads SGHTA; CDR2 reads FQGNSA.

This clonotype turned up a few times. The chain recombines TRBV28 with TRBJ2-5, with D uncertain. The germline V gene encodes CDR1 MDHEN and CDR2 SYDVKM. V was pared by 3 bases and J by 2 bases, with 10 bases between. The CDR3 runs to 14 residues. The CDR3 loop is CASSFSQNQETQYF. DNA of the CDR3: TGTGCCAGCAGTTTTTCCCAGAATCAAGAGACCCAGTACTTC.

The chain combines TRBV20-1 with TRBJ2-1, with 9 nucleotides matching TRBD2. With V trimmed by 6 bases and J by 3 bases, 9 bases remained unmatched. Germline CDR1 and CDR2: DFQATT and SNEGSKA (reference sequence). The CDR3 is 15 amino acids. CDR3 sequence (DNA): TGCAGTGCGCCAACCTCTAGCGGGGACTACAATGAGCAGTTCTTC. Translated, it gives CSAPTSSGDYNEQFF.

The chain employs TRBV29-1 and TRBJ1-2, with no clear D. Trimming cost V 7 bases and J 4 bases, with 16 bases left between them. The CDR3 totals 13 residues. Germline lookup yields CDR1 SQVTM and CDR2 ANQGSEA. The CDR3 region is CSAQREGGYGYTF. The CDR3 nucleotides read TGCAGCGCCCAGCGAGAGGGAGGCTATGGCTACACCTTC.

This clonotype was observed many times. The genes are TRBV5-1 and TRBJ2-7; D may be TRBD2 (6 bases). Trimming removed 4 bases at V and 5 bases at J, with 13 bases between. The CDR3 extends over 13 amino acids. Germline CDR1 reads SGHRS; CDR2 reads YFSETQ. CDR3 sequence: CASSIGTDHEQYF. As DNA, the CDR3 is TGCGCCAGCAGCATTGGGACTGACCACGAGCAGTACTTC.

CDR3 DNA sequence: TGTGCCAGTAGTACATCTTTAAACACTGAAGCTTTCTTT. This encodes CASSTSLNTEAFF. The chain is built from TRBV19 and TRBJ1-1; no definite D call. CDR3 length equals 13 residues. Germline V gives CDR1 LNHDA, CDR2 SQIVND (reference sequence). Trimming took 4 bases from V and 2 from J, leaving 8 bases between them.

Concerning this clonotype itself: A much larger clone lies one base from this, so it may be a read error. V usage is TRBV10-3 and J usage is TRBJ2-3; D might be TRBD1 (5 bases). The CDR3 is 13 amino acids. CDR1 and CDR2 (germline): ENHRY, SYGVKD. Written as DNA, the CDR3 is TGTGCCATCAGTCCGAGCAACACAGGTACGCAGTATTTT. Protein sequence: CAISPSNTGTQYF.

This clonotype was recorded a few times. J is TRBJ2-2 and V is TRBV7-2; D may be TRBD2 (5 bases). CDR1 and CDR2 (germline): SGHTA, FQGNSA. V was shortened by 4 bases and J by 5 bases, with 17 bases between the two germline ends. The CDR3 is made up of 16 amino acids. CDR3 sequence reads: CASSYRGYQITGELFF. The CDR3, as DNA: TGTGCCAGCAGCTATAGAGGGTACCAGATTACCGGGGAGCTGTTTTTT.

This clonotype has only a few counts. This chain joins TRBV5-1 and TRBJ1-1, with 11 bases fitting TRBD1. The CDR3 runs 14 residues. Germline V gives CDR1 SGHRS, CDR2 YFSETQ. The J segment lost 4 bases and the V segment lost 3 bases, leaving 2 bases of the junction unmatched. CDR3 protein: CASSWDRGGTEAFF. The CDR3 DNA reads as TGCGCCAGCAGCTGGGACAGGGGGGGCACTGAAGCTTTCTTT.

The chain recombines TRBV20-1 with TRBJ2-5, with TRBD2 matching over 8 bases. The length of the CDR3 is 17 residues. Per germline, CDR1 DFQATT and CDR2 SNEGSKA (reference sequence). Trimming cost V 7 bases and J 2 bases; bases outside gene matches: 18. The CDR3 DNA follows: TGCAGTGTCTGGGGCACCGCGGCGGGGGGCGATCAAGAGACCCAGTACTTC. Protein product: CSVWGTAAGGDQETQYF.

This clonotype was observed a handful of times. V is TRBV5-6 and J is TRBJ2-5; 10 nucleotides line up with TRBD2. CDR1 and CDR2 from the germline V gene are SGHDT and YYEEEE. The J segment lost 0 bases and the V segment lost 1 base, leaving 0 bases of the junction unmatched. CDR3 length: 15 residues. For the CDR3, the DNA is TGTGCCAGCAGCTTGACTAGCGGGAACCAAGAGACCCAGTACTTC. Amino acid sequence: CASSLTSGNQETQYF.

This clonotype was observed at least ten times. The rearrangement links TRBV20-1 to TRBJ2-7; 12 bases line up with TRBD2. This CDR3 region has 16 residues. Germline CDR1 DFQATT, CDR2 SNEGSKA (reference sequence). Unmatched junction bases numbered 12, after V lost 5 bases and J lost 4 bases. CDR3 sequence: CSAEARGLAGIYEQYF. The DNA for the CDR3 is TGCAGTGCTGAGGCCCGCGGACTAGCGGGAATATACGAGCAGTACTTC.

This clonotype was observed many times. The chain recombines TRBV25-1 with TRBJ2-7; TRBD2 matches at 8 bases. CDR1 is MGHDK and CDR2 is SYGVNS in the germline V gene. The CDR3 is 14 residues long. J lost 3 bases, V lost 1 base, and 2 bases had no gene match. The CDR3, as DNA: TGTGCCAGCAGTGAATTCGGGAGGGACTACGAGCAGTACTTC. Amino acid sequence: CASSEFGRDYEQYF.